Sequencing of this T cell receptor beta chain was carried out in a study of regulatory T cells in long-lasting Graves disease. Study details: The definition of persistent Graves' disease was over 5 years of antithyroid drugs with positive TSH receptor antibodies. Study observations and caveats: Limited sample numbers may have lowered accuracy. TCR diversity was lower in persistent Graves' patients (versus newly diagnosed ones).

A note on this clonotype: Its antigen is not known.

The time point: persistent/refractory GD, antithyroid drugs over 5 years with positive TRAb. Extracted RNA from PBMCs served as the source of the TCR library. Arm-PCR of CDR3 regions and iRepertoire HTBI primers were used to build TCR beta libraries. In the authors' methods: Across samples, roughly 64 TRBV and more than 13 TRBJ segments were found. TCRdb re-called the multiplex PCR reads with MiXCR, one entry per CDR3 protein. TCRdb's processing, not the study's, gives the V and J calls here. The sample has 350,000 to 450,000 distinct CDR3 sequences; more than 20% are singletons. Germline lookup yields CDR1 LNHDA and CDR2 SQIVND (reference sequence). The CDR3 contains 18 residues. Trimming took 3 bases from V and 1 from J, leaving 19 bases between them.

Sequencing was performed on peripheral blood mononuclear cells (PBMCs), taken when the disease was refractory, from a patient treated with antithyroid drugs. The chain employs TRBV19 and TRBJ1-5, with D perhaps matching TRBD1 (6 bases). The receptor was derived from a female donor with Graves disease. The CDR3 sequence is CASSIWGADGSSNQPQHF. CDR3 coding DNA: TGTGCCAGTAGTATCTGGGGGGCGGATGGTTCGAGCAATCAGCCCCAGCATTTT.